This T cell receptor beta chain was observed in a study of monozygotic twins with inflammatory bowel disease. Points from the study as a whole: Other individuals had fewer clonotypes in common with IBD patients than with healthy twins, especially with disease activity.

Each CDR3 protein gets one entry in TCRdb, which reprocessed the 5' RACE reads and gives no DNA. Across approximately 330,000 distinct CDR3 sequences, the top ten clones capture around 2% of the sample. There are 17 residues in the CDR3. Germline lookup yields CDR1 SGHTA and CDR2 FQGNSA. Concerning this clonotype itself: The antigen is not known.

The source of this sequence is a human donor with ulcerative colitis or Crohn's disease, or a healthy co-twin of an affected twin (not recorded which). Specimen: blood. This sequence joins TRBV7-2 and TRBJ2-7; TCRdb indicates TRBD2, and absent DNA this call remains unverified. CDR3 region: CASSLKVGLAGLYEQYF.